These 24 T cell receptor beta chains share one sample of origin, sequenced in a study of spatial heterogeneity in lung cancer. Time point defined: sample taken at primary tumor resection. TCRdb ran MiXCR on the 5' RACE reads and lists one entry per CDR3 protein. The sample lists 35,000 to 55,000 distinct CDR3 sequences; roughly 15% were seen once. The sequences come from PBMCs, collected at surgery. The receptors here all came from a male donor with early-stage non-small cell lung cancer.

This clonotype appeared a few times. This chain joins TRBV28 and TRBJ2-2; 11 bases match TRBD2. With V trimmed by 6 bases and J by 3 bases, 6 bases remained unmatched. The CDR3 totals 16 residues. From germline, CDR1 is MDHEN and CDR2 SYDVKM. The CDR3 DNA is TGTGCCAGCAGCTCAGGGACTAGCGGTTACACCGGGGAGCTGTTTTTT. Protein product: CASSSGTSGYTGELFF.

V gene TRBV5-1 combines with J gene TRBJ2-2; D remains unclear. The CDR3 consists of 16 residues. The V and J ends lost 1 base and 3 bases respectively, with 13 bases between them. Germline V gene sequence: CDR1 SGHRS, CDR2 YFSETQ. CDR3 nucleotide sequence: TGCGCCAGCAGCTTGTCTCTCCAGAAGGACACCGGGGAGCTGTTTTTT. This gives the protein CASSLSLQKDTGELFF.

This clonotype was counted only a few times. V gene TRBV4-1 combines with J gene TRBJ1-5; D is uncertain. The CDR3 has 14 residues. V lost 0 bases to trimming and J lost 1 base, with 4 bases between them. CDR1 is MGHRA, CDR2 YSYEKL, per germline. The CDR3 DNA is TGCGCCAGCAGCCAAGAGGGGAGCAATCAGCCCCAGCATTTT. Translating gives CASSQEGSNQPQHF.

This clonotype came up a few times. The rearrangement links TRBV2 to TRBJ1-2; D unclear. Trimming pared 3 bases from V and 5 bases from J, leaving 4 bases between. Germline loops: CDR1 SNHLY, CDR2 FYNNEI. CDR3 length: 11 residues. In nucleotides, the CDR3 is TGTGCCAGCAGTGAGGGTTATGGCTACACCTTC. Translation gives CASSEGYGYTF.

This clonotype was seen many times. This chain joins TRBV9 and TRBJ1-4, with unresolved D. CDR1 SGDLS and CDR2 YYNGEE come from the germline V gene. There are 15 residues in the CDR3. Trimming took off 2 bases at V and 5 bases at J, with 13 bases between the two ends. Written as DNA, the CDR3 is TGTGCCAGCAGCGTCGGGTCAGTGCGAAATGAAAAACTGTTTTTT. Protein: CASSVGSVRNEKLFF.

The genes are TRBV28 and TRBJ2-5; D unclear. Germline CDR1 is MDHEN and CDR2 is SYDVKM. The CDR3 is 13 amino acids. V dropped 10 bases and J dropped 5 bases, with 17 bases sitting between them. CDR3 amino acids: CAINKFRRETQYF. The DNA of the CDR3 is TGTGCCATCAATAAGTTCAGGCGCGAGACCCAGTACTTC. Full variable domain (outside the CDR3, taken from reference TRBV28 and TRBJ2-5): DVKVTQSSRYLVKRTGEKVFLECVQDMDHENMFWYRQDPGLGLRLIYFSYDVKMKEKGDIPEGYSVSREKKERFSLILESASTNQTSMYLCAINKFRRETQYFGPGTRLLVL.

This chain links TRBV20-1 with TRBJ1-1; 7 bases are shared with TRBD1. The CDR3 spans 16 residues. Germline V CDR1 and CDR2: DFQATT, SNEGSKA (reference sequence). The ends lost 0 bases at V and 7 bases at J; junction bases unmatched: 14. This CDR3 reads CSARDPLTGQPLEAFF. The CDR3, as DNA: TGCAGTGCTAGAGACCCCCTGACAGGGCAACCCCTTGAAGCTTTCTTT.

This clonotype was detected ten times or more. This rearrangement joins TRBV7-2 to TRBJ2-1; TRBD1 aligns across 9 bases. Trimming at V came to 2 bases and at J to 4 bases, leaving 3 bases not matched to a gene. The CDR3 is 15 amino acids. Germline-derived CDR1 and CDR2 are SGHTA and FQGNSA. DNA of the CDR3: TGTGCCAGCAGCTTATGGGGACAGGGTTACAATGAGCAGTTCTTC. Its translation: CASSLWGQGYNEQFF.

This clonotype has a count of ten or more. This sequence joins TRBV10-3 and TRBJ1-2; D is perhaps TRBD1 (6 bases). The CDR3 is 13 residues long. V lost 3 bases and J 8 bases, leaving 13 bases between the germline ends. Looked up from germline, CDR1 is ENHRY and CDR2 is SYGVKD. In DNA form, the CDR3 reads TGTGCCATCAGTGAACGGGACATCCAAGGCTACACCTTC. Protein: CAISERDIQGYTF.

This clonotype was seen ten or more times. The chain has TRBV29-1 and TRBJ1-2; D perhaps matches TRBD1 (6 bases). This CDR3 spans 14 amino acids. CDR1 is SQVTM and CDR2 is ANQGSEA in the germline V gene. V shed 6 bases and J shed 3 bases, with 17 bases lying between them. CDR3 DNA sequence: TGCAGCGTAGTACTAACAGGGAAGGACTATGGCTACACCTTC. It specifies CSVVLTGKDYGYTF.

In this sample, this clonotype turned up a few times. The CDR3 DNA follows: TGTGCCAGCAGGAACACTGAAGCTTTCTTT. Protein sequence: CASRNTEAFF. The chain is built from TRBV6-4 and TRBJ1-1; D gene uncertain. Germline assignment: CDR1 MRHNA and CDR2 SNTAGT. V was shortened by 6 bases and J by 1 base, with 0 bases between the two germline ends. The CDR3 totals 10 residues.

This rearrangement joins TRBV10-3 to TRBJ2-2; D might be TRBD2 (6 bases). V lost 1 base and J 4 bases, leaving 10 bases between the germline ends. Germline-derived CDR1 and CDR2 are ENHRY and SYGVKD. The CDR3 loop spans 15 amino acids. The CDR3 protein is CAISEWRDSTGELFF. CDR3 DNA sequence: TGTGCCATCAGTGAGTGGCGGGACTCCACCGGGGAGCTGTTTTTT.

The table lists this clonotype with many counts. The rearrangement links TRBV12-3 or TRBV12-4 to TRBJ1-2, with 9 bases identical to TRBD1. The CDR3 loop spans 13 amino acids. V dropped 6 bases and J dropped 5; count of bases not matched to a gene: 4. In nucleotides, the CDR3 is TGTGCCAGCAGCCCGACAGGGGGATATGGCTACACCTTC. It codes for CASSPTGGYGYTF.

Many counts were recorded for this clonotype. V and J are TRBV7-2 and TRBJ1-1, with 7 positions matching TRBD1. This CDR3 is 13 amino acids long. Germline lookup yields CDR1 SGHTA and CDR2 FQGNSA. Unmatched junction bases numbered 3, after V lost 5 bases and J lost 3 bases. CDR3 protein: CASSLDRDTEAFF. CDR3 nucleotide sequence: TGTGCCAGCAGCCTTGACAGGGACACTGAAGCTTTCTTT.

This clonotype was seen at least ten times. The CDR3 DNA reads TGTGCCAGCACCCTAGCGGGATCAAATGAGCAGTTCTTC. Translation: CASTLAGSNEQFF. The chain carries TRBV9 and TRBJ2-1; 9 bases are shared with TRBD2. Germline V gene sequence: CDR1 SGDLS, CDR2 YYNGEE. This CDR3 has 13 amino acids. Trimming removed 6 bases from V and 7 bases from J; junction bases left unmatched: 5.

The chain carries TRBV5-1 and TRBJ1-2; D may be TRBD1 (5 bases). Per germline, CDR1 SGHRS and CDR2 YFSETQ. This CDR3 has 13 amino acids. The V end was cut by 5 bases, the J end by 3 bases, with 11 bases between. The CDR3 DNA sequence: TGCGCCAGCAGGGGGACGGCTTACTATGGCTACACCTTC. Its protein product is CASRGTAYYGYTF.

CDR3 nucleotide sequence: TGCAGTGCTAGAGATCTAGGGGAACTTACCAAAAACATTCAGTACTTC. As protein: CSARDLGELTKNIQYF. V gene TRBV20-1 combines with J gene TRBJ2-4; D is possibly TRBD1 (5 bases). Germline CDR1 is DFQATT and CDR2 is SNEGSKA (reference sequence). The CDR3 runs 16 residues. Trimming removed 0 bases at V and 2 bases at J, with 14 bases between.

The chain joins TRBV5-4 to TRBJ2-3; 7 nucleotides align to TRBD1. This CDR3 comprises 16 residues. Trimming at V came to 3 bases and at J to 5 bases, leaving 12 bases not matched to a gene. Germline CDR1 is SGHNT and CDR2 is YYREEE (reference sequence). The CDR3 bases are TGTGCCAGCAGCTGGGACAGACTTCTTTCTGGAGATACGCAGTATTTT. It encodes CASSWDRLLSGDTQYF.

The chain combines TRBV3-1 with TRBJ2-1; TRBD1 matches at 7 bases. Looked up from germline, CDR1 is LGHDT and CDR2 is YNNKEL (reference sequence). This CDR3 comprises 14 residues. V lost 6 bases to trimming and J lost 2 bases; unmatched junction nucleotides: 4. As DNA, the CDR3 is TGTGCCAGCAGGGTAGGGACAGCCTACAATGAGCAGTTCTTC. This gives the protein CASRVGTAYNEQFF.

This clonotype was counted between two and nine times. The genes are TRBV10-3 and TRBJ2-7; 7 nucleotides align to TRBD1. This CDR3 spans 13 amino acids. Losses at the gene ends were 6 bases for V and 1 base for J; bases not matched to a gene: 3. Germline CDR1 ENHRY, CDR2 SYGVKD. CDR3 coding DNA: TGTGCCATCAGAGAGACAGGGTCCTACGAGCAGTACTTC. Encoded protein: CAIRETGSYEQYF.

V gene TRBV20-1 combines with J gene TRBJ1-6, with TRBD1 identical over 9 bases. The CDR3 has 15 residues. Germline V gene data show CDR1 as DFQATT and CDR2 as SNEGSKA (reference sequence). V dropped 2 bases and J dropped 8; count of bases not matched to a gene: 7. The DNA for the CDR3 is TGCAGTGCTAGAACCGGGACAGGGACGTATTCACCCCTCCACTTT. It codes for CSARTGTGTYSPLHF.

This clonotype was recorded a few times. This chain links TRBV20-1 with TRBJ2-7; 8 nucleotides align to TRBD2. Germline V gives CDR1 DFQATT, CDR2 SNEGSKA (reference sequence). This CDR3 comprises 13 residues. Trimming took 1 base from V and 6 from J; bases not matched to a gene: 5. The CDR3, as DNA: TGCAGTGCTAGAGGACTAGCGTTATTCGAGCAGTACTTC. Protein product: CSARGLALFEQYF.

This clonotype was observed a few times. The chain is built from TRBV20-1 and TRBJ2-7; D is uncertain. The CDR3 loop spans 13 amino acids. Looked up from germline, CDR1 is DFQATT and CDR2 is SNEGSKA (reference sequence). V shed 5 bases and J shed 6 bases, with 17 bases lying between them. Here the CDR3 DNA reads TGCAGTGCTCCTGAGCAGTTAACCGCCGAGCAGTACTTC. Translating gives CSAPEQLTAEQYF.

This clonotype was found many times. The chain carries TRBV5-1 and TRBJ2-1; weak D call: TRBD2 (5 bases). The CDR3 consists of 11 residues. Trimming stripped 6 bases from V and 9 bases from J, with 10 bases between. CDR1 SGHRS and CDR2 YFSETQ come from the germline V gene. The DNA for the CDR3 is TGCGCCAGCACGGAGGAAGGTGAGCAGTTCTTC. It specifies CASTEEGEQFF.